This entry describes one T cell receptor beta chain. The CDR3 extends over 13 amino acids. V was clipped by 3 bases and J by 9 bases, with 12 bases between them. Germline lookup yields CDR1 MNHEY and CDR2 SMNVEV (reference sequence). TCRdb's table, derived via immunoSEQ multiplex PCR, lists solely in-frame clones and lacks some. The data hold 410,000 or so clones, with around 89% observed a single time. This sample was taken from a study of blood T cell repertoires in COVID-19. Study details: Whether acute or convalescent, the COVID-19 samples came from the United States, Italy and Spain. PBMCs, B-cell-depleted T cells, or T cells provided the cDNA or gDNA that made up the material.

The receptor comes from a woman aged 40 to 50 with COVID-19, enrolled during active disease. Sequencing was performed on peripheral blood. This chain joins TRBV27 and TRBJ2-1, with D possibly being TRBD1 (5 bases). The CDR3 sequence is CASSFRVQGEQFF. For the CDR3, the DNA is TGTGCCAGCAGTTTTAGGGTGCAGGGTGAGCAGTTCTTC.